These 31 T cell receptor beta chains originate from one sample sequenced in a study of blood T cell repertoires in COVID-19. Libraries were prepared by immunoSEQ multiplex PCR; TCRdb keeps only in-frame clonotypes and omits some of them. The table lists about 200,000 clones, roughly 84% of them singletons. The sample consisted of PBMCs or T cells enriched from blood (not recorded which). All receptors derive from a woman aged 30 to 39 who had been exposed to COVID-19.

This clone appeared once. The chain employs TRBV7-9 and TRBJ1-6; D is uncertain. Germline V gene lookup returns CDR1 SEHNR and CDR2 FQNEAQ (reference sequence). V shed 2 bases and J shed 6 bases, with 8 bases lying between them. This CDR3 spans 14 amino acids. CDR3 sequence: CASSLIQINSPLHF. CDR3 nucleotide sequence: TGTGCCAGCAGCTTAATCCAGATTAATTCACCCCTCCACTTT.

The CDR3 DNA sequence: TGTGCCAGCAGCTTACCGGCGGGTCCCACAGATACGCAGTATTTT. The encoded protein is CASSLPAGPTDTQYF. V usage is TRBV13 and J usage is TRBJ2-3, with TRBD2 as a possible D gene (5 bases). CDR1 is PRHDT, CDR2 FYEKMQ, per germline (reference sequence). CDR3 size: 15 residues. V was cut by 2 bases and J by 2 bases, with 11 bases left in between.

The chain couples TRBV28 to TRBJ1-1; 8 bases are a match to TRBD1. The germline gives CDR1 MDHEN, CDR2 SYDVKM. Losses at the gene ends were 6 bases for V and 3 bases for J; bases not matched to a gene: 12. The CDR3 has 16 residues. As DNA, the CDR3 is TGTGCCAGCAGACCCCAGGGGGCCCCTAGGGACACTGAAGCTTTCTTT. This gives the protein CASRPQGAPRDTEAFF.

This clone was recorded only once. V is TRBV6-5 and J is TRBJ2-7; the match to TRBD1 covers 7 bases. The CDR3 runs to 14 residues. CDR1 MNHEY and CDR2 SVGAGI come from the germline V gene. V shed 6 bases and J 2 bases; nucleotides not matched to a gene: 7. The CDR3 loop is CASRQDRAAYEQYF. The CDR3 coding sequence is TGTGCCAGCAGACAAGACAGGGCGGCCTACGAGCAGTACTTC.

The chain recombines TRBV27 with TRBJ1-5; D unresolved. The CDR3 spans 13 residues. Germline V gene lookup returns CDR1 MNHEY and CDR2 SMNVEV (reference sequence). Trimming stripped 3 bases from V and 1 base from J, with 4 bases between. The CDR3 region is CASSLESNQPQHF. In DNA, the CDR3 is TGTGCCAGCAGTTTGGAGAGCAATCAGCCCCAGCATTTT.

The gene calls are TRBV29-1 and TRBJ1-5, with 11 nucleotides matching TRBD1. With 6 bases clipped from V and 2 bases from J, the junction kept 3 bases outside the gene matches. CDR3 length equals 14 residues. Germline lookup yields CDR1 SQVTM and CDR2 ANQGSEA. CDR3 protein: CSVGQGAGNQPQHF. In DNA, the CDR3 is TGCAGCGTCGGACAGGGGGCAGGCAATCAGCCCCAGCATTTT.

The chain recombines TRBV6-2 or TRBV6-3 with TRBJ1-1, with D perhaps matching TRBD1 (6 bases). The germline V gene encodes CDR1 MNHEY and CDR2 SVGEGT. The CDR3 totals 18 residues. Trimming shortened V by 4 bases and J by 1 base, and 22 bases separated the two germline ends. CDR3 in amino acids: CASSSKSGTHRGNTEAFF. The CDR3 DNA reads TGTGCCAGCAGTTCGAAATCCGGGACACATAGGGGGAACACTGAAGCTTTCTTT.

The rearrangement uses TRBV21-1 and TRBJ2-7; the DNA was not used to check the table's D call, TRBD1. TRBV21-1 constitutes a pseudogene. The CDR3 is made up of 12 amino acids. CDR3: CASRQVTYEQYF. The CDR3 DNA reads TGTGCCAGCAGACAGGTTACCTACGAGCAGTACTTC.

The CDR3 DNA reads TGTGCCAGCAGCTTAGGAGGGGGGGCCTACAATGAGCAGTTCTTC. This encodes CASSLGGGAYNEQFF. The J gene is TRBJ2-1, the V gene TRBV7-6; a weak D match, TRBD2 (7 bases). CDR3 length: 15 amino acids. In germline, CDR1 is SGHVS, CDR2 FNYEAQ. Trimming took 1 base from V and 2 from J, leaving 9 bases between them.

The J gene is TRBJ2-3, the V gene TRBV14; tentative D call: TRBD2 (5 bases). Per the germline V gene, CDR1 is SGHDN and CDR2 is FVKESK. Between the trimmed V and J ends, which lost 4 bases and 2 bases, there was a span of 19 bases. The CDR3 contains 17 residues. CDR3 region: CASSRDGIWAPTDTQYF. DNA for the CDR3: TGTGCCAGCAGCCGTGACGGGATCTGGGCTCCCACAGATACGCAGTATTTT.

The chain recombines TRBV5-1 with TRBJ2-3; 8 bases match TRBD2. This CDR3 is 16 amino acids long. Germline V gene lookup returns CDR1 SGHRS and CDR2 YFSETQ. V shed 4 bases, J shed 5 bases, and the junction held 12 bases outside the gene matches. DNA for the CDR3: TGCGCCAGCAGCACGAATTACGGGGGGGCCCAAGATACGCAGTATTTT. Its translation is CASSTNYGGAQDTQYF.

The gene calls are TRBV9 and TRBJ2-1; 7 bases match TRBD2. CDR3 length: 15 amino acids. Trimming removed 4 bases from V and 3 bases from J; junction bases left unmatched: 7. CDR1 is SGDLS and CDR2 is YYNGEE in the germline V gene. In DNA, the CDR3 is TGTGCCAGCAGCATCCTTGGCGGGGGCTACAATGAGCAGTTCTTC. Residues: CASSILGGGYNEQFF.

The chain couples TRBV12-5 to TRBJ2-7; 7 bases are shared with TRBD2. Germline loops: CDR1 LGHNT, CDR2 FRNRAP. The CDR3 runs 14 residues. V dropped 6 bases and J dropped 3; count of bases not matched to a gene: 8. CDR3 amino acids: CASGPREGLYEQYF. CDR3 bases: TGTGCTAGTGGCCCAAGGGAGGGACTCTACGAGCAGTACTTC.

The V and J genes are TRBV4-1 and TRBJ1-5; no reliable D call. Germline V gene lookup returns CDR1 MGHRA and CDR2 YSYEKL. The CDR3 is 14 amino acids. Deletions cut 0 bases from V and 5 bases from J, with 8 bases between. The CDR3 DNA is TGCGCCAGCAGCCAAGACACTTATTATCAGCCCCAGCATTTT. Its translation: CASSQDTYYQPQHF.

V usage is TRBV10-3 and J usage is TRBJ1-5; 10 bases are shared with TRBD1. CDR1 is ENHRY and CDR2 is SYGVKD in the germline V gene. The trim removed 1 base at V and 5 bases at J, leaving 5 bases unmatched. This CDR3 has 16 amino acids. The DNA of the CDR3 is TGTGCCATCAGTGAGTTGGGACAGGGGTTTGATCAGCCCCAGCATTTT. As protein: CAISELGQGFDQPQHF.

J is TRBJ2-2 and V is TRBV9, with 8 nucleotides matching TRBD1. Germline V gene lookup returns CDR1 SGDLS and CDR2 YYNGEE. V shed 4 bases and J 2 bases; nucleotides not matched to a gene: 10. This CDR3 is 17 amino acids long. CDR3 DNA: TGTGCCAGCAGCTCGAGACGGGGACAGGCTAACACCGGGGAGCTGTTTTTT. Translation: CASSSRRGQANTGELFF. The variable domain in full, completed from reference TRBV9 and TRBJ2-2, reads DSGVTQTPKHLITATGQRVTLRCSPRSGDLSVYWYQQSLDQGLQFLIQYYNGEERAKGNILERFSAQQFPDLHSELNLSSLELGDSALYFCASSSRRGQANTGELFFGEGSRLTVL.

The J gene is TRBJ1-2, the V gene TRBV6-5; 7 nucleotides agree with TRBD1. The V gene end was trimmed by 7 bases and the J gene end by 4 bases; junction bases not matched to a gene: 9. CDR1 MNHEY and CDR2 SVGAGI come from the germline V gene. The CDR3 is 14 residues long. The CDR3 sequence is CASTPGQAPYGYTF. Written as DNA, the CDR3 is TGTGCCAGCACCCCAGGACAGGCTCCCTATGGCTACACCTTC.

V usage is TRBV5-6 and J usage is TRBJ1-5; 8 bases line up with TRBD1. Germline values: CDR1 SGHDT, CDR2 YYEEEE. The CDR3 is 14 amino acids. J was trimmed by 4 bases and V by 5 bases; bases with no gene match: 5. Here the CDR3 DNA reads TGTGCCAGCAGGAAACAGGGGGGAAATCAGCCCCAGCATTTT. Its translation: CASRKQGGNQPQHF.

The V call is TRBV2, the J call TRBJ1-5; D is unresolved. Germline values: CDR1 SNHLY, CDR2 FYNNEI. The CDR3 is made up of 13 amino acids. Trimming took off 5 bases at V and 1 base at J, with 6 bases between the two ends. Here the CDR3 reads CASSFYSNQPQHF. CDR3 bases: TGTGCCAGCAGTTTCTACAGCAATCAGCCCCAGCATTTT.

The V and J genes are TRBV6-6 and TRBJ2-3; 9 bases line up with TRBD1. Trimming took 4 bases from V and 4 from J; bases not matched to a gene: 3. Germline CDR1 and CDR2: MNHNY and SVGAGI (reference sequence). The CDR3 is made up of 14 amino acids. The CDR3 region has the DNA TGTGCCAGCAGTTCTTGGACAGGGGCAGATACGCAGTATTTT. Translated, it gives CASSSWTGADTQYF.

The CDR3 sequence is CASSYPATIQETQYF. The CDR3 coding sequence is TGTGCCAGCAGCTATCCCGCTACTATCCAAGAGACCCAGTACTTC. The chain is built from TRBV5-6 and TRBJ2-5; D unresolved. The germline CDR1 and CDR2 sequences are SGHDT and YYEEEE. This CDR3 contains 15 residues. The V end lost 3 bases, the J end lost 1 base, and 13 bases lay between the germline ends.

The chain joins TRBV6-1 to TRBJ1-2; D is undetermined. There are 12 residues in the CDR3. Germline V lookup: CDR1 MNHNS, CDR2 SASEGT. Deletions cut 3 bases from V and 3 bases from J, with 5 bases between. The CDR3 coding sequence is TGTGCCAGCAGTGAGCGAGACTATGGCTACACCTTC. Translating it yields CASSERDYGYTF.

The chain joins TRBV29-1 to TRBJ2-7; 9 positions agree with TRBD2. The CDR3 loop spans 14 amino acids. Germline V gene sequence: CDR1 SQVTM, CDR2 ANQGSEA. The V gene end was trimmed by 4 bases and the J gene end by 1 base; junction bases not matched to a gene: 5. CDR3 sequence: CSVVSLAGSYEQYF. Written as DNA, the CDR3 is TGCAGCGTTGTTTCCCTAGCGGGGTCCTACGAGCAGTACTTC.

This clone was observed once. This chain connects TRBV18 to TRBJ2-2; 9 bases align to TRBD1. Trimming cost V 3 bases and J 7 bases; bases outside gene matches: 9. CDR1 and CDR2 (germline): KGHSH, LQKENI. The CDR3 is 16 residues long. The CDR3: CASSPTGTGFSGELFF. Here the CDR3 DNA reads TGTGCCAGCTCACCGACCGGGACAGGGTTTAGCGGGGAGCTGTTTTTT.

This clone appeared a single time. The rearrangement joins TRBV3-1 (or the pseudogene TRBV3-2) to TRBJ1-6; 7 nucleotides align to TRBD1. The CDR3 spans 16 residues. J was trimmed by 3 bases and V by 3 bases; bases with no gene match: 5. The V gene's germline CDR1 is LGHDT and CDR2 YNNKEL (reference sequence). The CDR3 DNA follows: TGTGCCAGCAGCCAGACCAGGGACAGCTATAATTCACCCCTCCACTTT. Protein product: CASSQTRDSYNSPLHF.

The V call is TRBV9, the J call TRBJ1-2, with D uncertain. V was shortened by 4 bases and J by 4 bases, with 17 bases between the two germline ends. This CDR3 region has 15 residues. The germline V gene encodes CDR1 SGDLS and CDR2 YYNGEE. CDR3 sequence (DNA): TGTGCCAGCAGCCCGCGGGCCGTAGAGGGCTATGGCTACACCTTC. Protein: CASSPRAVEGYGYTF.

CDR3 in DNA: TGTGCCACCAGCAGAGATCGGGGACAGGGGGTTTTTTACGAGCAGTACTTC. Translation gives CATSRDRGQGVFYEQYF. The chain has TRBV15 and TRBJ2-7; TRBD1 agrees at 11 bases. The CDR3 loop spans 17 amino acids. The germline gives CDR1 LNHNV, CDR2 YYDKDF (reference sequence). Losses at the gene ends were 0 bases for V and 4 bases for J; bases not matched to a gene: 8.

This chain connects TRBV24-1 to TRBJ2-1; 8 nucleotides line up with TRBD1. The CDR3 contains 13 residues. CDR1 is KGHDR and CDR2 is SFDVKD in the germline V gene. The trim removed 11 bases at V and 1 base at J, leaving 3 bases unmatched. Written as DNA, the CDR3 is TGTGCCAAACAGGGGGGTTCCTACAATGAGCAGTTCTTC. This codes for CAKQGGSYNEQFF.

This clone has only a few counts. This chain uses TRBV6-5 with TRBJ2-5; D is undetermined. The V end lost 7 bases, the J end lost 5 bases, and 8 bases lay between the germline ends. Germline V gene data show CDR1 as MNHEY and CDR2 as SVGAGI. There are 11 residues in the CDR3. The CDR3 spells CASTRSETQYF. The CDR3 nucleotides read TGTGCCAGCACTAGAAGTGAGACCCAGTACTTC.

This chain connects TRBV7-9 to TRBJ1-2; 8 positions agree with TRBD1. Germline values: CDR1 SEHNR, CDR2 FQNEAQ (reference sequence). After removal of 5 bases from V and 5 bases from J, the junction contained 10 bases not matched to a gene. The CDR3 is made up of 15 amino acids. This CDR3 is CASSPTGTGLYGYTF. For the CDR3, the DNA is TGTGCCAGCAGCCCAACCGGGACAGGCCTTTATGGCTACACCTTC. Looking up the rest from reference TRBV7-9 and TRBJ1-2 gives the full variable domain: DTGVSQNPRHKITKRGQNVTFRCDPISEHNRLYWYRQTLGQGPEFLTYFQNEAQLEKSRLLSDRFSAERPKGSFSTLEIQRTEQGDSAMYLCASSPTGTGLYGYTFGSGTRLTVV.

The chain employs TRBV5-3 and TRBJ2-1; 8 bases fit TRBD2. TRBV5-3 is annotated as an ORF whose role is uncertain. J was trimmed by 8 bases and V by 4 bases; bases with no gene match: 11. The CDR3 consists of 15 residues. The CDR3 spells CARSPPGLEGDEQFF. The CDR3 coding sequence is TGTGCCAGAAGCCCACCGGGACTAGAGGGGGATGAGCAGTTCTTC.